The clone carrying this TCR beta chain showed up many times. What it recognizes is unknown. The use of a sample-barcoded 5' primer and a J-beta primer mix characterized a second PCR of about 6 to 11 cycles. The template-switch adaptor, which had 12 random nucleotides, put a tag on each cDNA molecule. Each sample provided no less than 2.5 million CDR3-containing paired-end reads. TCRdb re-derived calls from the 5' RACE reads in MiXCR, one entry per CDR3 protein. Among around 1,700,000 distinct CDR3 sequences listed, over 25% were seen once. In germline, CDR1 is LGHDT, CDR2 YNNKEL (reference sequence). The CDR3 runs 15 residues. J was trimmed by 4 bases and V by 4 bases; bases with no gene match: 9. This record comes from a study of blood T cells in healthy people across ages. The study's findings and limits: TCR beta diversity, measured per million T cells, fell in a roughly linear way with age. Comparison with aged donors showed that long-lived donors had more naive CD4+ cells and higher diversity.

The source is a woman in her 30s in good health. The chain is built from TRBV3-1 and TRBJ2-5, with TRBD1 identical over 7 bases. Sequenced material: blood. In DNA, the CDR3 is TGTGCCAGCAGCCCCGACAGGGATGAAGGAGAGACCCAGTACTTC. Encoded protein: CASSPDRDEGETQYF.